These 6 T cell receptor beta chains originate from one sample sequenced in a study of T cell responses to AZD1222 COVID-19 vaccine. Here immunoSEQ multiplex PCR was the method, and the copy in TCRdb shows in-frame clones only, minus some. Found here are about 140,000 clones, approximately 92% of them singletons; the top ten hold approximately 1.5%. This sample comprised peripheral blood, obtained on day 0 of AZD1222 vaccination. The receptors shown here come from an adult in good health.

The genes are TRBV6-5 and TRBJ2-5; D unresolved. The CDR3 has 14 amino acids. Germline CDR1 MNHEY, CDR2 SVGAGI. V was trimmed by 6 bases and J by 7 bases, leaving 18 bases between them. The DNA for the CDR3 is TGTGCCAGCAGATCCGGGTCACTTGTTGGGACCCAGTACTTC. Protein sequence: CASRSGSLVGTQYF.

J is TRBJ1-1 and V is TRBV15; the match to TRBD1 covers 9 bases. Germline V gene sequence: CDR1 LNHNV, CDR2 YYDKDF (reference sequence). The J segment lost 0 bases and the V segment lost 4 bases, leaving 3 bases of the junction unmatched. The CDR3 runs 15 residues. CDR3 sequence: CATSTGQGLNTEAFF. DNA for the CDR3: TGTGCCACCAGCACTGGACAGGGGTTGAACACTGAAGCTTTCTTT.

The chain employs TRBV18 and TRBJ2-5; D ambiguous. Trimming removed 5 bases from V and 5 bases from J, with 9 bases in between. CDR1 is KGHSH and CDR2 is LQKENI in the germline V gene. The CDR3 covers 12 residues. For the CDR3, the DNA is TGTGCCAGCTCATGGCAGCTTGAGACCCAGTACTTC. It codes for CASSWQLETQYF.

CDR3 coding DNA: TGCGCCAGCAGCTTGGGCCCGGACAGCTATAATTCACCCCTCCACTTT. Translated: CASSLGPDSYNSPLHF. The rearrangement joins TRBV5-1 to TRBJ1-6, with D possibly matching TRBD1 (6 bases). This CDR3 has 16 residues. Trimming took 0 bases from V and 3 from J, leaving 10 bases between them. Germline CDR1 and CDR2: SGHRS and YFSETQ.

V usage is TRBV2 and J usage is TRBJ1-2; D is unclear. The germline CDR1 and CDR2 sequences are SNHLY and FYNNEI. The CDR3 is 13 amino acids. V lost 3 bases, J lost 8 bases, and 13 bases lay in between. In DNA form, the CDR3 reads TGTGCCAGCAGTGACCCCCCTCGAGGCGGCTACACCTTC. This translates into CASSDPPRGGYTF. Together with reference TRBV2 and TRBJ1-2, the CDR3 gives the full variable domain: EPEVTQTPSHQVTQMGQEVILRCVPISNHLYFYWYRQILGQKVEFLVSFYNNEISEKSEIFDDQFSVERPDGSNFTLKIRSTKLEDSAMYFCASSDPPRGGYTFGSGTRLTVV.

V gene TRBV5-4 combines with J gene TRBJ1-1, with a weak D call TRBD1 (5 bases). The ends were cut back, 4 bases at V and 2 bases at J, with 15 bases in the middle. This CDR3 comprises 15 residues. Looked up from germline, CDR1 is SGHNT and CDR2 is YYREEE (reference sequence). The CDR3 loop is CASSPGGGLNTEAFF. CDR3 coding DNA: TGTGCCAGCAGCCCGGGGGGGGGATTAAACACTGAAGCTTTCTTT.